Presented here are 25 T cell receptor beta chains from one specimen sequenced in a study of blood T cell repertoires in COVID-19. The assay was immunoSEQ multiplex PCR, and TCRdb's table has in-frame clones only and misses some. The table shows approximately 50,000 clones, with roughly nine tenths occurring only once. Material: peripheral blood. Every receptor here comes from a human donor in a cohort sampled during active COVID-19.

The rearrangement joins TRBV6-6 to TRBJ1-2; 8 bases map to TRBD1. This CDR3 comprises 15 residues. Germline CDR1 and CDR2: MNHNY and SVGAGI (reference sequence). Unmatched junction bases numbered 14, after V lost 7 bases and J lost 7 bases. The DNA of the CDR3 is TGTGCCAGCATTTGGGACACAGGGGGAGGTCGTGGCTACACCTTC. This gives the protein CASIWDTGGGRGYTF.

This chain connects TRBV27 to TRBJ1-5; the D gene is possibly TRBD1 (5 bases). Trimming took off 5 bases at V and 6 bases at J, with 14 bases between the two ends. The CDR3 runs 14 residues. CDR1 MNHEY and CDR2 SMNVEV come from the germline V gene (reference sequence). This chain's CDR3 is CASSPKGAPQPQHF. CDR3 coding DNA: TGTGCCAGCAGTCCCAAAGGGGCCCCTCAGCCCCAGCATTTT.

This sequence joins TRBV5-1 and TRBJ2-3, with 10 nucleotides matching TRBD2. V dropped 0 bases and J dropped 1; count of bases not matched to a gene: 2. CDR1 and CDR2 from the germline V gene are SGHRS and YFSETQ. The CDR3 extends over 16 amino acids. The CDR3: CASSLGLAGGTDTQYF. CDR3 nucleotide sequence: TGCGCCAGCAGCTTGGGTCTAGCGGGGGGCACAGATACGCAGTATTTT.

The J gene is TRBJ2-2, the V gene TRBV5-1; 9 bases map to TRBD2. The trim removed 2 bases at V and 4 bases at J, leaving 9 bases unmatched. CDR1 is SGHRS and CDR2 is YFSETQ in the germline V gene. The CDR3 loop spans 17 amino acids. The CDR3 loop is CASSLYSSGKLTGELFF. CDR3 DNA: TGCGCCAGCAGCTTATATTCTAGCGGGAAACTCACCGGGGAGCTGTTTTTT.

This clone showed up just once. The V and J genes are TRBV21-1 and TRBJ2-1; the DNA was not compared with TRBD2, the D call given in the table. TRBV21-1 is marked as a pseudogene. The length of the CDR3 is 21 residues. The CDR3 sequence is CASSPPNGTSGRAPTENEQFF. In DNA form, the CDR3 reads TGTGCCAGCAGCCCCCCTAACGGGACTAGCGGGAGGGCCCCAACGGAGAATGAGCAGTTCTTC.

The chain is built from TRBV16 and TRBJ2-1; 10 positions match TRBD1. Germline V gene data show CDR1 as KGHSY and CDR2 as FQNENV. V lost 7 bases and J lost 2; bases outside the gene matches: 5. The CDR3 length is 15 residues. The CDR3 sequence: CASTSGTGAYNEQFF. The CDR3 nucleotides read TGTGCCAGCACCTCGGGGACAGGGGCCTACAATGAGCAGTTCTTC.

This clone was seen only a few times. The chain joins TRBV7-9 to TRBJ2-2; 13 nucleotides match TRBD2. J lost 6 bases, V lost 5 bases, and 9 bases had no gene match. Germline values: CDR1 SEHNR, CDR2 FQNEAQ (reference sequence). The CDR3 covers 17 residues. For the CDR3, the DNA is TGTGCCAGCAGCCTGGGACTAGCGGGGCCGGCATCCGGGGAGCTGTTTTTT. This gives the protein CASSLGLAGPASGELFF.

The V and J genes are TRBV2 and TRBJ2-2, with 15 bases identical to TRBD2. In germline, CDR1 is SNHLY, CDR2 FYNNEI. The CDR3 consists of 18 residues. Trimming cost V 8 bases and J 1 base; bases outside gene matches: 8. The CDR3 region is CASSALGLAGGNTGELFF. CDR3 sequence (DNA): TGTGCCAGCTCTGCCCTGGGACTAGCGGGGGGGAACACCGGGGAGCTGTTTTTT.

The chain uses TRBV6-5 and TRBJ1-5; D unclear. The germline gives CDR1 MNHEY, CDR2 SVGAGI. Trimming shortened V by 7 bases and J by 2 bases, and 15 bases separated the two germline ends. The CDR3 covers 15 residues. The CDR3 region has the DNA TGTGCCAGCACCCGAGGGAGGGAAGGCAATCAGCCCCAGCATTTT. Protein sequence: CASTRGREGNQPQHF.

V and J are TRBV10-3 and TRBJ2-7, with 7 bases fitting TRBD1. The germline CDR1 and CDR2 sequences are ENHRY and SYGVKD. After removal of 10 bases from V and 7 bases from J, the junction contained 10 bases not matched to a gene. The CDR3 is made up of 12 amino acids. The CDR3 DNA is TGTGCCACCCTGACAGGGCCTGGGGAGCAGTACTTC. Amino acid sequence: CATLTGPGEQYF.

This clone was picked up one time. The V gene is TRBV29-1, the J gene TRBJ2-5; tentatively, D is TRBD2 (6 bases). This CDR3 region has 13 residues. Trimming pared 4 bases from V and 4 bases from J, leaving 13 bases between. In germline, CDR1 is SQVTM, CDR2 ANQGSEA. CDR3 in DNA: TGCAGCGTTGGGGAAGGAGGGACAGAGACCCAGTACTTC. This translates into CSVGEGGTETQYF.

The rearrangement joins TRBV25-1 to TRBJ2-5; maybe TRBD1 (5 bases). The V end lost 2 bases, the J end lost 5 bases, and 9 bases lay between the germline ends. Germline CDR1 and CDR2: MGHDK and SYGVNS. The CDR3 is 13 amino acids. CDR3 coding DNA: TGTGCCAGCAGTGAACAGGGCGTGGAGACCCAGTACTTC. Its protein product is CASSEQGVETQYF.

CDR3 DNA sequence: TGTGCCAGTAGTGAGGTAGCGGGAACCGAGCAGTACGTC. This codes for CASSEVAGTEQYV. The gene calls are TRBV19 and TRBJ2-7; 8 bases line up with TRBD2. Germline trimming cut 5 bases from V and 6 bases from J; bases unmatched to any gene: 6. CDR3 length equals 13 residues. Germline-derived CDR1 and CDR2 are LNHDA and SQIVND (reference sequence).

The J gene is TRBJ1-5, the V gene TRBV7-8, with TRBD1 matching over 9 bases. The length of the CDR3 is 14 residues. Germline trimming cut 4 bases from V and 6 bases from J; bases unmatched to any gene: 4. Germline CDR1 reads SGHVS; CDR2 reads FQNEAQ. The CDR3 DNA is TGTGCCAGCAGCTCCGGGACAGGGTTTCAGCCCCAGCATTTT. This sequence encodes CASSSGTGFQPQHF. Drawing the rest from reference TRBV7-8 and TRBJ1-5, the complete variable domain is GAGVSQSPRYKVAKRGQDVALRCDPISGHVSLFWYQQALGQGPEFLTYFQNEAQLDKSGLPSDRFFAERPEGSVSTLKIQRTQQEDSAVYLCASSSGTGFQPQHFGDGTRLSIL.

V and J are TRBV9 and TRBJ2-3; 10 nucleotides align to TRBD1. Per germline, CDR1 SGDLS and CDR2 YYNGEE. The CDR3 contains 15 residues. After removal of 2 bases from V and 4 bases from J, the junction contained 4 bases not matched to a gene. CDR3 residues: CASSVRTGGPDTQYF. For the CDR3, the DNA is TGTGCCAGCAGCGTTCGGACAGGGGGTCCAGATACGCAGTATTTT.

This rearrangement joins TRBV20-1 to TRBJ1-3; D gene ambiguous. V was shortened by 6 bases and J by 0 bases, with 3 bases between the two germline ends. The CDR3 runs to 11 residues. Germline loops: CDR1 DFQATT, CDR2 SNEGSKA (reference sequence). CDR3 DNA: TGCAGTGCCCACTCTGGAAACACCATATATTTT. Its protein is CSAHSGNTIYF.

This chain uses TRBV19 with TRBJ1-1; 9 bases agree with TRBD1. This CDR3 is 15 amino acids long. Germline CDR1 LNHDA, CDR2 SQIVND (reference sequence). The V segment lost 0 bases and the J segment 4 bases; nucleotides outside the gene matches: 3. This CDR3 is CASSIDGTGSTEAFF. CDR3 sequence (DNA): TGTGCCAGTAGTATAGATGGGACAGGGAGCACTGAAGCTTTCTTT.

The chain employs TRBV15 and TRBJ1-5; D unclear. Germline V gives CDR1 LNHNV, CDR2 YYDKDF (reference sequence). The CDR3 loop spans 13 amino acids. The V end lost 0 bases, the J end lost 5 bases, and 5 bases lay between the germline ends. The CDR3 nucleotides read TGTGCCACCAGCAGAGACTCCGATCAGCCCCAGCATTTT. Its translation: CATSRDSDQPQHF.

The J gene is TRBJ1-1, the V gene TRBV3-1 (or the pseudogene TRBV3-2); tentatively, D is TRBD1 (5 bases). The germline gives CDR1 LGHDT, CDR2 YNNKEL (reference sequence). V was cut by 0 bases and J by 2 bases, with 16 bases left in between. This CDR3 is built from 17 residues. The CDR3 nucleotides read TGTGCCAGCAGCCAAGATTTTAGGGGTTGGTCCAACACTGAAGCTTTCTTT. Amino acid sequence: CASSQDFRGWSNTEAFF.

This sequence joins TRBV6-5 and TRBJ2-3, with TRBD2 matching 9 bases. Losses at the gene ends were 2 bases for V and 2 bases for J; bases not matched to a gene: 2. The CDR3 sequence is 15 residues long. Germline CDR1 and CDR2: MNHEY and SVGAGI. The CDR3 protein is CASSYRGGATDTQYF. The DNA of the CDR3 is TGTGCCAGCAGTTACCGCGGGGGGGCCACAGATACGCAGTATTTT.

J is TRBJ2-2 and V is TRBV4-2; 11 bases map to TRBD2. The CDR3 is 16 amino acids. The germline CDR1 and CDR2 sequences are LGHNA and YNFKEQ. Trimming cost V 3 bases and J 3 bases; bases outside gene matches: 3. DNA of the CDR3: TGTGCCAGCAGCCAGCCGGGACTAGCGGACACCGGGGAGCTGTTTTTT. Translated, it gives CASSQPGLADTGELFF.

The rearrangement uses TRBV3-1 (or the pseudogene TRBV3-2) and TRBJ2-7; 9 bases are a match to TRBD1. The CDR3 has 16 amino acids. V lost 1 base to trimming and J lost 3 bases; unmatched junction nucleotides: 7. Germline V gene data show CDR1 as LGHDT and CDR2 as YNNKEL (reference sequence). DNA of the CDR3: TGTGCCAGCAGCCAAGGACAACCGGGACAGGGCTACGAGCAGTACGTC. Protein: CASSQGQPGQGYEQYV.

This clone was found a few times. This rearrangement joins TRBV12-3 or TRBV12-4 to TRBJ1-1; D is unclear. The germline V and J ends were trimmed by 3 bases and 1 base, with 6 bases remaining between them. CDR3 size: 13 residues. CDR3 sequence (DNA): TGTGCCAGCAGTTTGGCCCGGAACACTGAAGCTTTCTTT. It codes for CASSLARNTEAFF.

This chain uses TRBV9 with TRBJ2-1; D perhaps matches TRBD2 (5 bases). This CDR3 has 15 amino acids. Per germline, CDR1 SGDLS and CDR2 YYNGEE. The ends were cut back, 0 bases at V and 3 bases at J, with 10 bases in the middle. The CDR3 DNA reads as TGTGCCAGCAGCGTAGATGGAGGAGACTACAATGAGCAGTTCTTC. It encodes CASSVDGGDYNEQFF.

This clone was counted once. The CDR3 spells CATSDRVVDSLHEQYV. For the CDR3, the DNA is TGTGCCACCAGCGACAGGGTTGTGGACAGTCTCCACGAGCAGTACGTC. This rearrangement joins TRBV15 to TRBJ2-7; 7 bases are shared with TRBD1. CDR1 and CDR2 (germline): LNHNV, YYDKDF (reference sequence). This CDR3 region has 16 residues. The V gene end was trimmed by 5 bases and the J gene end by 5 bases; junction bases not matched to a gene: 15.